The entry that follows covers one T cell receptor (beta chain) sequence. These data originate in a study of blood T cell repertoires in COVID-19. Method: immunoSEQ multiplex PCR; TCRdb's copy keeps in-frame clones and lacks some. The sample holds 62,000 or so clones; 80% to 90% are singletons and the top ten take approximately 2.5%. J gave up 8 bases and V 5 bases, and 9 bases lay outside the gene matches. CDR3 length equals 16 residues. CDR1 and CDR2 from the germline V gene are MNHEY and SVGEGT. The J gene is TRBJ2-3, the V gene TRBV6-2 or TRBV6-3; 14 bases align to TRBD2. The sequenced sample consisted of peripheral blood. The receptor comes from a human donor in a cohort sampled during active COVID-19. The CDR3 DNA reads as TGTGCCAGCAGTAGACTAGCGGGAGGGGGCTCGGGTACGCAGTATTTT. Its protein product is CASSRLAGGGSGTQYF.